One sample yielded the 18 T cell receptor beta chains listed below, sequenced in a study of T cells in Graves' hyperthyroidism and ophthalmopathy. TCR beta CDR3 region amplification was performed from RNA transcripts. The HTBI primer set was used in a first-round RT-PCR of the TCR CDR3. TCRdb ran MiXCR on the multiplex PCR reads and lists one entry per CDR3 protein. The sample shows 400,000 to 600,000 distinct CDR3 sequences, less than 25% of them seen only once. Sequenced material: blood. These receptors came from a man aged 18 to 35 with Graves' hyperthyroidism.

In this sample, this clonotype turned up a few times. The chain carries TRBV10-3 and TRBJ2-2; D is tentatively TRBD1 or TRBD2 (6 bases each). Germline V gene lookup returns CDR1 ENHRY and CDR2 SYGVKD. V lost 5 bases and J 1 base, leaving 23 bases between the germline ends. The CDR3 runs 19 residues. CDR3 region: CAISSQGPSSAGNTGELFF. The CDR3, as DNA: TGTGCCATCAGTTCACAGGGACCGTCTAGCGCGGGGAACACCGGGGAGCTGTTTTTT.

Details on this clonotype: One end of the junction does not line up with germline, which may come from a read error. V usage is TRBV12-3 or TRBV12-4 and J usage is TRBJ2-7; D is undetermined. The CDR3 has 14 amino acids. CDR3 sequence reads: CASSFGLSTYDQYF. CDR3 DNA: TGTGCCAGCAGTTTCGGGCTCTCCACCTACGATCAGTACTTC.

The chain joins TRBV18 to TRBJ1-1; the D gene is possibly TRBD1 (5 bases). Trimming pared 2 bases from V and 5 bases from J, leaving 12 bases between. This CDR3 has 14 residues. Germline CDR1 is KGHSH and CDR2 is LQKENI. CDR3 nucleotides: TGTGCCAGCTCACCAGAGGTTGGGGGGACTGAAGCTTTCTTT. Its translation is CASSPEVGGTEAFF.

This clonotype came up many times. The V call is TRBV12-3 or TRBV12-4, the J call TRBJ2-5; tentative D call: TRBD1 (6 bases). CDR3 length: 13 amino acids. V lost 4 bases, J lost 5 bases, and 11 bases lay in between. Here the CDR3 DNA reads TGTGCCAGCAGTTCCAGGGGTAAGGAGACCCAGTACTTC. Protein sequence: CASSSRGKETQYF.

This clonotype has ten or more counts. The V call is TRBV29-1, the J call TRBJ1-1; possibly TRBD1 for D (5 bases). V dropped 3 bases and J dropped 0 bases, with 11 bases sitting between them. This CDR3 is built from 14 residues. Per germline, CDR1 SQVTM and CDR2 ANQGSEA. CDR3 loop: CSVDVGGVNTEAFF. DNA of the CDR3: TGCAGCGTTGATGTGGGGGGAGTGAACACTGAAGCTTTCTTT.

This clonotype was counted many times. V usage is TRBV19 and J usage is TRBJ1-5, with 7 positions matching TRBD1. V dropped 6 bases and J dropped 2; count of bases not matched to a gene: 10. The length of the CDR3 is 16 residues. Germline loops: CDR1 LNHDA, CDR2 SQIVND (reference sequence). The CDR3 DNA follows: TGTGCCAGTAGCCCCACAGGGGCAATAGGCAATCAGCCCCAGCATTTT. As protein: CASSPTGAIGNQPQHF.

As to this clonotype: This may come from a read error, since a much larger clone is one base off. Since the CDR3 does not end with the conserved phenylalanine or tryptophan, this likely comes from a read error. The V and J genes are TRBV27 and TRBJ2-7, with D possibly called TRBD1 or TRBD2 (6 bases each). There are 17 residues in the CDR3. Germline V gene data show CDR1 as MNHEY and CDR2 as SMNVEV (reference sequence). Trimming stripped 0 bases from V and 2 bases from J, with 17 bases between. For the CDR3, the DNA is TGTGCCAGCAGTTTATCAAACGGGGGCAGGAAGACCTACGAGCAGTACTAC. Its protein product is CASSLSNGGRKTYEQYY.

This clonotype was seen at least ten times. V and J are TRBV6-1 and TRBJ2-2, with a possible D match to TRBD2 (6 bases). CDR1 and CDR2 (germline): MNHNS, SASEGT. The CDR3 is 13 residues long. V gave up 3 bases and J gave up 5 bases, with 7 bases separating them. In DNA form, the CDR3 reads TGTGCCAGCAGTGAGGGGGGTACCGGGGAGCTGTTTTTT. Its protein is CASSEGGTGELFF.

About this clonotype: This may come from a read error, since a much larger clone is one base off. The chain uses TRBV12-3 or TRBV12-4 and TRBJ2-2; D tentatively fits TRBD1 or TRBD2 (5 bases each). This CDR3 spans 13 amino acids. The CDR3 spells CVSNSGRTGELFF. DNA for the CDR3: TGTGTCAGCAACTCGGGACGCACCGGGGAGCTGTTTTTT.

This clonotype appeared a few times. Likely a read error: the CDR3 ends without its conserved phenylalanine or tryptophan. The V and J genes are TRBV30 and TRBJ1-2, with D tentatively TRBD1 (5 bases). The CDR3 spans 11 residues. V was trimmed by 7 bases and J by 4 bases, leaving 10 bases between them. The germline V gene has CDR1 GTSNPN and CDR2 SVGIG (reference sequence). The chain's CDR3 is CALRGSYGYTL. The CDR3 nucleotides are TGTGCCTTGAGGGGCAGCTATGGCTACACCCTC.

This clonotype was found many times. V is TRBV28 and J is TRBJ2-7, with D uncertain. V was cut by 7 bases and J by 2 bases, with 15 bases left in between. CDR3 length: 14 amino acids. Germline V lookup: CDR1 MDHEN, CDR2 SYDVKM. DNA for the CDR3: TGTGCCAGCAATGGTGGGCGAGACCCCTACGAGCAGTACTTC. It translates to CASNGGRDPYEQYF.

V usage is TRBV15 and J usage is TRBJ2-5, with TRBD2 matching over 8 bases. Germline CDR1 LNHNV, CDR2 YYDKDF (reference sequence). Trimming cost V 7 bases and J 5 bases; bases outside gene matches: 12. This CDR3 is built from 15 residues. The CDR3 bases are TGTGCCACCACCACCATAGCGGGATCCAGGGAGACCCAGTACTTC. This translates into CATTTIAGSRETQYF.

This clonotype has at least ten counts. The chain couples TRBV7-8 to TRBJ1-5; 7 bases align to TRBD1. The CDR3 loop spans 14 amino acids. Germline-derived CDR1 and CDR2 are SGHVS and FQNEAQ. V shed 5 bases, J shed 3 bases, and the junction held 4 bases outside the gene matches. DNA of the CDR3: TGTGCCAGCAGCCAGGGACAGTTCAATCAGCCCCAGCATTTT. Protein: CASSQGQFNQPQHF.

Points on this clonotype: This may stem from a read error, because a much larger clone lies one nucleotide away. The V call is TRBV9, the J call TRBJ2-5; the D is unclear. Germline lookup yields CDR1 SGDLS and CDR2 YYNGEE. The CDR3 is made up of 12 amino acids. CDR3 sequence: CTSSVNEETQYF. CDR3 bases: TGTACCAGCAGCGTCAACGAAGAGACCCAGTACTTC.

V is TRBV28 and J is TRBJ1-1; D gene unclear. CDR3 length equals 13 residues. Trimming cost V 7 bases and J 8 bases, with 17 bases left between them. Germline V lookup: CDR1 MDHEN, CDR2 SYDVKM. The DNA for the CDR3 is TGTGCCAGCATTCTCGGCCCGGGGAAGGAAGCTTTCTTT. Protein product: CASILGPGKEAFF.

The chain's CDR3 is CASSLLGRRNTEAFF. CDR3 bases: TGCGCCAGCAGCTTATTGGGACGACGGAACACTGAAGCTTTCTTT. This chain uses TRBV5-1 with TRBJ1-1; possible D gene TRBD1, 5 bases. CDR1 and CDR2 from the germline V gene are SGHRS and YFSETQ. V lost 2 bases and J 1 base, leaving 12 bases between the germline ends. There are 15 residues in the CDR3.

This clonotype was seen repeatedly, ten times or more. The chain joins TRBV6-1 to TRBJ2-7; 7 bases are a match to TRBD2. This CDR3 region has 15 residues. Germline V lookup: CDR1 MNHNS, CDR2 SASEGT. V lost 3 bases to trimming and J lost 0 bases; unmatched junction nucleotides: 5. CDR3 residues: CASSEQGGGSYEQYF. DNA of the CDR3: TGTGCCAGCAGTGAGCAGGGCGGGGGCTCCTACGAGCAGTACTTC.

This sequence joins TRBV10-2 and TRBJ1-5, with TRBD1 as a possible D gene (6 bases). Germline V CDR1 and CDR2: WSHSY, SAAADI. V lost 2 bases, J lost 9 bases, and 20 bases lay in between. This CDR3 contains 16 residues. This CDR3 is CASSEPTGSPMVPQHF. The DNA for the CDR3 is TGCGCCAGCAGTGAGCCGACAGGCAGTCCGATGGTGCCCCAGCATTTT.